These 23 T cell receptor beta chains came from one sample sequenced in a study of blood T cell repertoires in COVID-19. The method was immunoSEQ multiplex PCR; TCRdb's version includes in-frame clones alone and lacks a portion of them. The profile shows around 300,000 clones, 85% to 90% of them singletons. Sequenced material: PBMCs or T cells enriched from blood (not recorded which). These TCRs come from a woman between 18 and 29 years old with acute COVID-19.

This chain links TRBV24-1 with TRBJ2-1; 7 nucleotides align to TRBD2. The CDR3 spans 16 residues. With V trimmed by 3 bases and J by 10 bases, 14 bases remained unmatched. CDR1 and CDR2 (germline): KGHDR, SFDVKD. CDR3 in DNA: TGTGCCACCAGTGATGCCCAGGGACTATCGCCTCGGGAGCAGTTCTTC. Encoded protein: CATSDAQGLSPREQFF.

The chain links TRBV6-5 to TRBJ1-5; 8 nucleotides agree with TRBD1. The CDR3 has 15 residues. V dropped 5 bases and J dropped 4; count of bases not matched to a gene: 7. Germline V gene data show CDR1 as MNHEY and CDR2 as SVGAGI. For the CDR3, the DNA is TGTGCCAGCAGTCTCTATACAGGGGGTAATCAGCCCCAGCATTTT. It codes for CASSLYTGGNQPQHF.

V gene TRBV29-1 combines with J gene TRBJ2-5, with 8 bases fitting TRBD1. After removal of 4 bases from V and 5 bases from J, the junction contained 9 bases not matched to a gene. Germline V gene lookup returns CDR1 SQVTM and CDR2 ANQGSEA. The CDR3 spans 14 residues. CDR3 in amino acids: CSVGWTGKLETQYF. CDR3 bases: TGCAGCGTTGGGTGGACAGGGAAATTGGAGACCCAGTACTTC.

The chain combines TRBV28 with TRBJ1-1, with 7 bases identical to TRBD1. The J segment lost 6 bases and the V segment lost 3 bases, leaving 10 bases of the junction unmatched. Germline V lookup: CDR1 MDHEN, CDR2 SYDVKM. The CDR3 is 15 residues long. In DNA form, the CDR3 reads TGTGCCAGCAGTTTGTCCACAGGGGCTGGCCCTGAAGCTTTCTTT. Translation gives CASSLSTGAGPEAFF.

For this clone: The same CDR3 is also encoded by other DNA sequences in this sample. The chain joins TRBV5-1 to TRBJ1-2; the match to TRBD1 covers 9 bases. Looked up from germline, CDR1 is SGHRS and CDR2 is YFSETQ. This CDR3 comprises 14 residues. J was trimmed by 6 bases and V by 2 bases; bases with no gene match: 5. As DNA, the CDR3 is TGCGCCAGCAGCTTTCCAACAGGGGGCGATGGCTACACCTTC. This encodes CASSFPTGGDGYTF.

V is TRBV27 and J is TRBJ2-7; TRBD1 matches 7 bases. V dropped 6 bases and J dropped 5; count of bases not matched to a gene: 7. This CDR3 has 13 residues. Germline lookup yields CDR1 MNHEY and CDR2 SMNVEV (reference sequence). In DNA form, the CDR3 reads TGTGCCAGCAGATTTACAGGGGACCACGAGCAGTACTTC. Residues: CASRFTGDHEQYF.

V is TRBV28 and J is TRBJ1-1, with 7 bases aligning to TRBD1. V dropped 8 bases and J dropped 1; count of bases not matched to a gene: 22. Germline V CDR1 and CDR2: MDHEN, SYDVKM. The CDR3 is 19 residues long. CDR3 nucleotides: TGTGCCAGCTTCCCTGGGAGGACAGGACGAGACGCTTGGAACACTGAAGCTTTCTTT. It specifies CASFPGRTGRDAWNTEAFF. Full variable domain (missing parts from reference TRBV28 and TRBJ1-1): DVKVTQSSRYLVKRTGEKVFLECVQDMDHENMFWYRQDPGLGLRLIYFSYDVKMKEKGDIPEGYSVSREKKERFSLILESASTNQTSMYLCASFPGRTGRDAWNTEAFFGQGTRLTVV.

This clone was recorded only once. This chain links TRBV5-6 with TRBJ1-3; 7 nucleotides match TRBD1. V shed 5 bases and J 1 base; nucleotides not matched to a gene: 9. This CDR3 spans 16 amino acids. The germline V gene has CDR1 SGHDT and CDR2 YYEEEE. CDR3 in DNA: TGTGCCAGCAGACGACAGGGTCGGACGTCTGGAAACACCATATATTTT. Translating it yields CASRRQGRTSGNTIYF.

V is TRBV19 and J is TRBJ1-4; TRBD1 might be the D (6 bases). The V and J ends lost 5 bases and 0 bases respectively, with 16 bases between them. This CDR3 comprises 17 residues. Looked up from germline, CDR1 is LNHDA and CDR2 is SQIVND (reference sequence). CDR3 nucleotides: TGTGCCAGTAGTCAAACAGGGCCCGGAGCAACTAATGAAAAACTGTTTTTT. Its translation is CASSQTGPGATNEKLFF.

This sequence joins TRBV19 and TRBJ2-2, with TRBD2 matching over 8 bases. Germline V gene sequence: CDR1 LNHDA, CDR2 SQIVND (reference sequence). The CDR3 length is 15 residues. Trimming removed 1 base from V and 4 bases from J; junction bases left unmatched: 2. DNA of the CDR3: TGTGCCAGTAGTATAGCGGGAGGGAGCACCGGGGAGCTGTTTTTT. Protein product: CASSIAGGSTGELFF.

This sequence joins TRBV18 and TRBJ2-1; no definite D call. Per the germline V gene, CDR1 is KGHSH and CDR2 is LQKENI. Deletions cut 2 bases from V and 3 bases from J, with 11 bases between. The length of the CDR3 is 15 residues. CDR3 residues: CASSPGSQNYNEQFF. DNA of the CDR3: TGTGCCAGCTCACCAGGTTCACAGAACTACAATGAGCAGTTCTTC.

The V call is TRBV27, the J call TRBJ2-7; TRBD2 matches at 9 bases. The CDR3 has 15 residues. Germline trimming cut 5 bases from V and 1 base from J; bases unmatched to any gene: 6. CDR1 MNHEY and CDR2 SMNVEV come from the germline V gene (reference sequence). DNA of the CDR3: TGTGCCAGCAGTGAGATTAGCGGGGGATCCTACGAGCAGTACTTC. Translation gives CASSEISGGSYEQYF.

The rearrangement links TRBV29-1 to TRBJ1-2; 12 bases map to TRBD1. The V gene's germline CDR1 is SQVTM and CDR2 ANQGSEA. With 6 bases clipped from V and 4 bases from J, the junction kept 6 bases outside the gene matches. The CDR3 loop spans 14 amino acids. The CDR3 spells CSVGGTGGFYGYTF. The CDR3 DNA reads TGCAGCGTCGGAGGGACAGGGGGCTTCTATGGCTACACCTTC.

This chain joins TRBV7-3 and TRBJ2-1; TRBD1 matches at 12 bases. With V trimmed by 5 bases and J by 6 bases, 8 bases remained unmatched. Germline values: CDR1 SGHTA, CDR2 FQGTGA. The CDR3 has 16 amino acids. In nucleotides, the CDR3 is TGTGCCAGCAGCCCAACGGGACAGGGGGCTCTCAATGAGCAGTTCTTC. This codes for CASSPTGQGALNEQFF. Complete variable domain (other parts from reference TRBV7-3 and TRBJ2-1): GAGVSQTPSNKVTEKGKYVELRCDPISGHTALYWYRQSLGQGPEFLIYFQGTGAADDSGLPNDRFFAVRPEGSVSTLKIQRTERGDSAVYLCASSPTGQGALNEQFFGPGTRLTVL.

This chain joins TRBV29-1 and TRBJ2-1; 11 bases agree with TRBD2. CDR3 length: 15 residues. Trimming cost V 5 bases and J 0 bases; bases outside gene matches: 3. Germline V gene sequence: CDR1 SQVTM, CDR2 ANQGSEA. CDR3 sequence reads: CSVMTSGASYNEQFF. The CDR3 DNA is TGCAGCGTTATGACTAGCGGGGCCTCCTACAATGAGCAGTTCTTC.

The chain carries TRBV5-1 and TRBJ2-1; 10 bases are a match to TRBD2. This CDR3 comprises 16 residues. CDR1 is SGHRS, CDR2 YFSETQ, per germline. Trimming cost V 0 bases and J 8 bases; bases outside gene matches: 8. The CDR3 DNA sequence: TGCGCCAGCAGCTTGGCTCTAGCGGGAGTAGTCGATGAGCAGTTCTTC. This encodes CASSLALAGVVDEQFF. Drawing the rest from reference TRBV5-1 and TRBJ2-1, the complete variable domain is KAGVTQTPRYLIKTRGQQVTLSCSPISGHRSVSWYQQTPGQGLQFLFEYFSETQRNKGNFPGRFSGRQFSNSRSEMNVSTLELGDSALYLCASSLALAGVVDEQFFGPGTRLTVL.

The CDR3 sequence: CASSQGSAIYSGNTIYF. CDR3 coding DNA: TGTGCCAGCAGCCAAGGAAGTGCCATCTACTCTGGAAACACCATATATTTT. The V and J genes are TRBV3-1 (or the pseudogene TRBV3-2) and TRBJ1-3, with no clear D. This CDR3 has 17 residues. Germline CDR1 LGHDT, CDR2 YNNKEL (reference sequence). With 1 base removed from V and 0 bases from J, the gap between germline ends came to 13 bases.

The chain joins TRBV28 to TRBJ1-1; D ambiguous. V was trimmed by 2 bases and J by 7 bases, leaving 5 bases between them. Germline V gene sequence: CDR1 MDHEN, CDR2 SYDVKM. The CDR3 loop spans 11 amino acids. CDR3 sequence reads: CASSLIGEAFF. CDR3 DNA sequence: TGTGCCAGCAGTTTAATCGGTGAAGCTTTCTTT.

The chain is built from TRBV18 and TRBJ2-1; 9 bases fit TRBD2. With V trimmed by 6 bases and J by 7 bases, 13 bases remained unmatched. The CDR3 is made up of 16 amino acids. CDR1 and CDR2 from the germline V gene are KGHSH and LQKENI. DNA of the CDR3: TGTGCCAGCTCCACACCCGCGGGAGGGCCATCAAATGAGCAGTTCTTC. Amino acid sequence: CASSTPAGGPSNEQFF. Drawing the rest from reference TRBV18 and TRBJ2-1, the complete variable domain is NAGVMQNPRHLVRRRGQEARLRCSPMKGHSHVYWYRQLPEEGLKFMVYLQKENIIDESGMPKERFSAEFPKEGPSILRIQQVVRGDSAAYFCASSTPAGGPSNEQFFGPGTRLTVL.

The rearrangement links TRBV27 to TRBJ2-3, with 12 bases fitting TRBD2. This CDR3 contains 15 residues. Germline values: CDR1 MNHEY, CDR2 SMNVEV (reference sequence). The V gene end was trimmed by 9 bases and the J gene end by 4 bases; junction bases not matched to a gene: 8. As DNA, the CDR3 is TGTGCCAGTTCGACTAGCGGGAGTTCCCCAGATACGCAGTATTTT. It translates to CASSTSGSSPDTQYF.

This chain joins TRBV28 and TRBJ2-7; D remains ambiguous. The CDR3 contains 10 residues. Per the germline V gene, CDR1 is MDHEN and CDR2 is SYDVKM. The V end was cut by 8 bases, the J end by 3 bases, with 5 bases between. The CDR3 here is CASSLYEQYF. CDR3 DNA sequence: TGTGCCAGCTCTCTCTACGAGCAGTACTTC.

The chain joins TRBV28 to TRBJ2-7; no reliable D call. Trimming took 0 bases from V and 5 from J, leaving 5 bases between them. The CDR3 totals 12 residues. CDR1 MDHEN and CDR2 SYDVKM come from the germline V gene. This CDR3 is CASSLWSDEQYF. The CDR3 region has the DNA TGTGCCAGCAGTTTATGGAGCGACGAGCAGTACTTC.

J is TRBJ2-7 and V is TRBV19; D perhaps matches TRBD2 (5 bases). The CDR3 has 11 amino acids. Trimming shortened V by 11 bases and J by 4 bases, and 12 bases separated the two germline ends. Germline values: CDR1 LNHDA, CDR2 SQIVND (reference sequence). The CDR3 is CASGGLYEQYF. The CDR3 DNA is TGTGCCTCGGGCGGGTTGTACGAGCAGTACTTC.